This paragraph covers one T cell receptor beta chain sequence. The record originates from a study of blood T cell repertoires in COVID-19. Germline values: CDR1 SGHKS, CDR2 YYEKEE (reference sequence). The CDR3 extends over 15 amino acids. V lost 1 base and J 0 bases, leaving 11 bases between the germline ends. Some clones are missing from TCRdb's copy, which holds only in-frame ones; the method was immunoSEQ multiplex PCR. The top ten hold 3.1% of the sample, which has tens of thousands of clones, 90% to 95% seen once. The receptor was isolated from a human donor in a cohort sampled during active COVID-19. The chain couples TRBV5-5 to TRBJ2-7; a possible D gene is TRBD2 (6 bases). Sequencing was performed on peripheral blood. DNA for the CDR3: TGTGCCAGCAGCTTGTTGCAGACTAGCTCCTACGAGCAGTACTTC. Translated, it gives CASSLLQTSSYEQYF.